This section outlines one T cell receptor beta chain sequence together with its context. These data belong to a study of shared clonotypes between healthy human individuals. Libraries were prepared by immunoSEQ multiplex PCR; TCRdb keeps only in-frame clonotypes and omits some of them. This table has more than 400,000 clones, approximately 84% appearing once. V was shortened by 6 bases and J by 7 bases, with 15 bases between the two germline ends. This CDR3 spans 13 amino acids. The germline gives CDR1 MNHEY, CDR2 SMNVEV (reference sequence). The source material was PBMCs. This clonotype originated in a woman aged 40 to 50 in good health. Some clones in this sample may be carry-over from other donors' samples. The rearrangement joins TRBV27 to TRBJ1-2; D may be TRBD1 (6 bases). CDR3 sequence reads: CASRQQGTGGYTF. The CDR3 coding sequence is TGTGCCAGCAGGCAACAGGGAACTGGTGGCTACACCTTC.